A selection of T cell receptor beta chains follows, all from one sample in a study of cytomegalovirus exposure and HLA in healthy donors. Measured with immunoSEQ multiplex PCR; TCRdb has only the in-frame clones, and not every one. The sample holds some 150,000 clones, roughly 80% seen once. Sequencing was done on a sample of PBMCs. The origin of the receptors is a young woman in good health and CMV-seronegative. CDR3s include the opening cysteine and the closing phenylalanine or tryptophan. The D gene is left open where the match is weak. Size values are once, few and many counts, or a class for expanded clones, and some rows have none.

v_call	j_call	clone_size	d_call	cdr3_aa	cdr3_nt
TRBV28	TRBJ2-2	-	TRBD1	CASSLWGQESNTGELFF	TGTGCCAGCAGTTTATGGGGACAGGAATCGAACACCGGGGAGCTGTTTTTT
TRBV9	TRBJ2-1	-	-	CASSPPAVSWAYNEQFF	TGTGCCAGCAGCCCCCCAGCGGTCAGCTGGGCCTACAATGAGCAGTTCTTC
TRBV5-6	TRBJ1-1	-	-	CASSLGGEGEAFF	TGTGCCAGCAGCTTGGGGGGGGAGGGTGAAGCTTTCTTT
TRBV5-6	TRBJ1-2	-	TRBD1	CASSLRDRGLYGYTF	TGTGCCAGCAGCTTGAGGGACAGGGGACTCTATGGCTACACCTTC
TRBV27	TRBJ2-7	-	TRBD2	CASRKSGLAVHEQYF	TGTGCCAGCAGAAAGTCGGGACTAGCGGTACACGAGCAGTACTTC
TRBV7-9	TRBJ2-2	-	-	CASSYGTSSNTGELFF	TGTGCCAGCAGCTACGGAACTAGCTCGAACACCGGGGAGCTGTTTTTT
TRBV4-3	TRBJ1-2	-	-	CASSLTQVAYGYTF	TGCGCCAGCAGCCTTACACAGGTTGCCTATGGCTACACCTTC
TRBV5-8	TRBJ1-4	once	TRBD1	CASSSGQDNEKLFF	TGTGCCAGCAGCTCGGGACAGGACAATGAAAAACTGTTTTTT
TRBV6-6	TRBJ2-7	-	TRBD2	CASSYSSGRINEQYF	TGTGCCAGCAGCTACTCTAGCGGGAGGATAAACGAGCAGTACTTC
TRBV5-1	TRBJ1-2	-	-	CASSLVTGYGYTF	TGCGCCAGCAGCTTGGTGACAGGCTATGGCTACACCTTC
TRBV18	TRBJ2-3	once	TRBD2	CASSMTSEYTDTQYF	TGTGCCAGCTCAATGACTAGCGAATACACAGATACGCAGTATTTT
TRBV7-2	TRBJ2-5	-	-	CASSQLTGFQETQYF	TGTGCCAGCAGCCAACTAACAGGGTTTCAAGAGACCCAGTACTTC
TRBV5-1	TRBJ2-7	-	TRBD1	CASSFDRGPREQYF	TGCGCCAGCAGCTTTGACAGGGGTCCCCGCGAGCAGTACTTC
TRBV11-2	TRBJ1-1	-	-	CASSLAGNTEAFF	TGTGCCAGCAGCTTAGCCGGGAACACTGAAGCTTTCTTT
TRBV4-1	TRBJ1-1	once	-	CASSQRPGSYTEAFF	TGCGCCAGCAGCCAACGGCCGGGGAGCTACACTGAAGCTTTCTTT
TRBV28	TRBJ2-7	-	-	CASSYSGGVYEQYF	TGTGCCAGCAGTTATAGCGGAGGGGTCTACGAGCAGTACTTC
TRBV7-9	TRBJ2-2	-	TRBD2	CASSSSGRTNTGELFF	TGTGCCAGCAGCTCGAGCGGGAGAACGAACACCGGGGAGCTGTTTTTT
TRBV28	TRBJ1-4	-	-	CASSSGGTTNEKLFF	TGTGCCAGCTCATCCGGGGGGACAACTAATGAAAAACTGTTTTTT
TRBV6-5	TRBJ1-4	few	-	CASRRGGTNEKLFF	TGTGCCAGCAGGAGGGGGGGAACTAATGAAAAACTGTTTTTT
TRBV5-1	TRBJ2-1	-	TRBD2	CASSRSSGSLNEQFF	TGCGCCAGCAGCCGCTCTAGCGGGAGTTTAAATGAGCAGTTCTTC
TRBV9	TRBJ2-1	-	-	CASSVGWRGPNNEQFF	TGTGCCAGCAGCGTAGGTTGGCGGGGGCCAAACAATGAGCAGTTCTTC
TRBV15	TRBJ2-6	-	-	CATRGWDGANVLTF	TGTGCCACCCGCGGGTGGGATGGGGCCAACGTCCTGACTTTC
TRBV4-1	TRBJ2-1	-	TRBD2	CASSQNSVAGGRRSEQFF	TGCGCCAGCAGCCAGAACTCCGTAGCGGGCGGGAGGAGGAGTGAGCAGTTCTTC
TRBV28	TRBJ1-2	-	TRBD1	CASTLSSGQGSGGYTF	TGTGCCAGCACCCTCTCCTCCGGACAGGGATCCGGCGGCTACACCTTC
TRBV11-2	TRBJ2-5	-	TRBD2	CASSLIAGEETQYF	TGTGCCAGCAGCTTAATTGCGGGAGAAGAGACCCAGTACTTC
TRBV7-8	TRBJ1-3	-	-	CASSPEDRHSGNTIYF	TGTGCCAGCAGCCCAGAAGACAGACACTCTGGAAACACCATATATTTT
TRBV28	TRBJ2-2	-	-	CASRSRYGELFF	TGTGCCAGCAGGTCTCGTTACGGGGAGCTGTTTTTT
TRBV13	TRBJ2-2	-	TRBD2	CASSLGTSGRGTGELFF	TGTGCCAGCAGCTTGGGGACTAGCGGGAGAGGAACCGGGGAGCTGTTTTTT
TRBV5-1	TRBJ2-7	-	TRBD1	CASSSTGRTPYEQYF	TGCGCCAGCAGCTCGACAGGGAGAACCCCCTACGAGCAGTACTTC
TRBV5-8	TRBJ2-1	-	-	CASSLDRSSYNEQFF	TGTGCCAGCAGCTTGGACAGAAGCTCCTACAATGAGCAGTTCTTC
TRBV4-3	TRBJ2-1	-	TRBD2	CASSQGPGRAFYNEQFF	TGCGCCAGCAGCCAAGGGCCCGGGAGGGCCTTCTACAATGAGCAGTTCTTC
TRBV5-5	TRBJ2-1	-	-	CASSLARLAGYNEQFF	TGTGCCAGCAGCTTGGCCCGCCTAGCAGGCTACAATGAGCAGTTCTTC
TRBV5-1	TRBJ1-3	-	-	CASSLAGNSGNTIYF	TGCGCCAGCAGCTTGGCGGGGAACTCTGGAAACACCATATATTTT
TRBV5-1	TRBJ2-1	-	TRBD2	CASSLTPGLAGVSFF	TGCGCCAGCAGCTTGACTCCGGGACTAGCGGGAGTATCGTTCTTC
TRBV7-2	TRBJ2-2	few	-	CASSLDRLTGELFF	TGTGCCAGCAGCTTAGACAGGTTGACCGGGGAGCTGTTTTTT
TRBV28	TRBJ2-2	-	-	CASNLQSGNTGELFF	TGTGCCAGCAACCTCCAGAGCGGCAACACCGGGGAGCTGTTTTTT
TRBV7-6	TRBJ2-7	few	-	CASSLERSYEQYF	TGTGCCAGCAGCTTAGAGCGCTCCTACGAGCAGTACTTC
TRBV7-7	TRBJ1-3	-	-	CASSPPVSGFGNTIYF	TGTGCTAGCAGCCCCCCGGTGTCAGGCTTCGGAAACACCATATATTTT
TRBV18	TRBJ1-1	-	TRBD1	CASSPAPGQGASEAFF	TGTGCCAGCTCACCCGCTCCGGGACAGGGGGCAAGTGAAGCTTTCTTT
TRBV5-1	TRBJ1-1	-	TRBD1	CASSLGGAGGNWDTEAFF	TGCGCCAGCAGCTTGGGGGGGGCAGGGGGCAATTGGGACACTGAAGCTTTCTTT
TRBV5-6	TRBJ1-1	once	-	CASSLGLTPEGDEAFF	TGTGCCAGCAGCTTAGGGCTTACACCTGAGGGAGATGAAGCTTTCTTT
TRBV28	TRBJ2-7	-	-	CASSSSGLRIYRAYEQYF	TGTGCCAGCAGCTCCTCGGGACTGAGAATATATCGTGCCTACGAGCAGTACTTC
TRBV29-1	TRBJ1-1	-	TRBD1	CSVERQGPEAFF	TGCAGCGTAGAGAGACAGGGCCCTGAAGCTTTCTTT
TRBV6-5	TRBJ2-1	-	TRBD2	CASQTAGVHEQFF	TGTGCCAGCCAGACAGCGGGAGTTCATGAGCAGTTCTTC
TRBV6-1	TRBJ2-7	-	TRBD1	CASSENLGTASYEQYF	TGTGCCAGCAGTGAAAATCTGGGGACAGCATCCTACGAGCAGTACTTC
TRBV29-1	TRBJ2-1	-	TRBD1	CSVARGTGPSNEQFF	TGCAGCGTTGCCCGTGGGACAGGGCCCTCGAATGAGCAGTTCTTC
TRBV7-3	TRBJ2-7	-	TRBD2	CASSSGLAGEQYF	TGTGCCAGCAGCTCGGGACTAGCTGGCGAGCAGTACTTC
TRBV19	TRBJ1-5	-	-	CASSIGSGNQPQHF	TGTGCCAGTAGTATAGGAAGCGGAAATCAGCCCCAGCATTTT
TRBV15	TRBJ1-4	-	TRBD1	CATSRVRGTNEKLFF	TGTGCCACCAGCAGAGTCAGGGGGACAAATGAAAAACTGTTTTTT
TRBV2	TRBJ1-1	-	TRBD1	CASSGSGTGLNTEAFF	TGTGCCAGCAGTGGAAGTGGGACAGGGCTGAACACTGAAGCTTTCTTT